This note documents a single TCR beta chain sequence. As originally analysed: Reference gene primer amplification in the assay estimated nucleated cell counts. Produced via immunoSEQ multiplex PCR; TCRdb's table is partial and in-frame only. V and J calls and clone size come straight from that table; D and trimming were deduced from the DNA. Of some 530,000 clones in the sample, approximately 86% were seen once. Those enrolled, adults aged roughly 18 to 90 years, came from about two dozen US areas. Cohort 3 recovery required two negative PCRs, clearance, or symptom resolution. The data stem from a study of blood T cell repertoires in COVID-19. Per germline, CDR1 SGHTA and CDR2 FQGNSA. The CDR3 covers 16 residues. The V and J ends lost 2 bases and 8 bases, in that order; junction bases with no gene match: 11.

The source is a woman aged 60-75 years who had recovered from COVID-19. The chain employs TRBV7-2 and TRBJ1-2; 10 bases match TRBD1. Material: PBMCs or T cells enriched from blood (not recorded which). CDR3 DNA: TGTGCCAGCAGCTTAAAGACAGGGGGCGAGTCCCGCGGCTACACCTTC. Its translation: CASSLKTGGESRGYTF.